This TCR beta chain was retrieved from a study of CD8+ T cells in alopecia areata. Across the study: Severity among treated patients was scored by the percentage of scalp area affected.

Study-wide results and caveats: Patients displayed less clarity in TCR sharing than mice, a finding possibly related to HLA.

Treatment denoted: oral pan-JAK inhibitor, 5-10 mg twice daily. Individuals with alopecia areata gave both lesional scalp punch biopsies and peripheral blood for collection. Sequencing used cDNA as its template, made by extracting RNA and reverse transcribing it. Repertoires were generated with immunoSEQ multiplex PCR, while TCRdb's copy carries only in-frame clones and drops some. The sample has 90,000 to 150,000 clones, 53% seen once. This clone was observed a handful of times. Its antigen is not known. Germline CDR1 ENHRY, CDR2 SYGVKD. The CDR3 totals 15 residues. Losses at the gene ends were 0 bases for V and 6 bases for J; bases not matched to a gene: 1.

Sequences were derived from CD4+ T cells sorted from blood, sampled at week 4, from a patient treated with tofacitinib. J is TRBJ2-2 and V is TRBV10-3; 10 bases agree with TRBD2. The clonotype originates from a human donor with alopecia areata. In nucleotides, the CDR3 is TGTGCCATCAGTGAGTCGCTAGCGGGAGCCGGGGAGCTGTTTTTT. It yields the protein CAISESLAGAGELFF.